This T cell receptor (beta chain) was sequenced in a study of cytomegalovirus exposure and HLA in healthy donors. This clone was observed a handful of times. It was with 60 Vbeta and 13 Jbeta primers that the PCR ran. The method was immunoSEQ multiplex PCR; TCRdb's version includes in-frame clones alone and lacks a portion of them. The sample shows about 140,000 clones, roughly 77% of them seen only once. Germline CDR1 ENHRY, CDR2 SYGVKD. V gave up 6 bases and J gave up 0 bases, with 20 bases separating them. This CDR3 has 17 residues. The origin of this receptor is a female donor in good health and CMV-seronegative. The chain employs TRBV10-3 and TRBJ1-2, with TRBD1 as a possible D gene (6 bases). Input material: PBMCs. In DNA form, the CDR3 reads TGTGCCATCAGCCCCGGGGGGCTCCCCCAAGCTAACTATGGCTACACCTTC. This gives the protein CAISPGGLPQANYGYTF.